These 29 T cell receptor beta chains originate from one sample sequenced in a study of blood T cell repertoires in COVID-19. Profiled with immunoSEQ multiplex PCR; TCRdb holds only in-frame clones, not every one. The data hold 55,000 to 65,000 clones, with around 89% observed a single time. The specimen was peripheral blood. All receptors derive from a woman aged 60-70 years with active COVID-19.

The rearrangement uses TRBV7-7 and TRBJ2-2; a possible D gene is TRBD2 (6 bases). The CDR3 has 13 amino acids. Germline CDR1 SSHAT, CDR2 FNYEAQ (reference sequence). Trimming stripped 5 bases from V and 3 bases from J, with 7 bases between. The CDR3 DNA follows: TGTGCCAGCAGCCAGCGGGACACCGGGGAGCTGTTTTTT. Its translation: CASSQRDTGELFF.

The rearrangement joins TRBV11-2 to TRBJ2-7; 8 nucleotides align to TRBD2. This CDR3 is built from 14 residues. From germline, CDR1 is SGHAT and CDR2 FQNNGV. V shed 5 bases and J 1 base; nucleotides not matched to a gene: 4. The CDR3 coding sequence is TGTGCCAGCAGCCGCGGCGGGGGGTCCTACGAGCAGTACTTC. Its protein is CASSRGGGSYEQYF.

V and J are TRBV6-1 and TRBJ2-3, with 12 nucleotides matching TRBD1. Per germline, CDR1 MNHNS and CDR2 SASEGT. The V segment lost 4 bases and the J segment 3 bases; nucleotides outside the gene matches: 14. This CDR3 is 19 amino acids long. The CDR3 protein is CASSGPLYRDRGRTDTQYF. In nucleotides, the CDR3 is TGTGCCAGCAGTGGCCCCCTTTACCGGGACAGGGGGCGGACAGATACGCAGTATTTT.

The CDR3 nucleotides are TGTGCCAGCAGTAGCGGGACTAGCGGGGGGAGGAATGAGCAGTTCTTC. This translates into CASSSGTSGGRNEQFF. This rearrangement joins TRBV27 to TRBJ2-1; TRBD2 aligns across 15 bases. CDR3 length: 16 residues. The V segment lost 5 bases and the J segment 7 bases; nucleotides outside the gene matches: 6. Per the germline V gene, CDR1 is MNHEY and CDR2 is SMNVEV (reference sequence).

The rearrangement joins TRBV5-4 to TRBJ2-6, with D unclear. The V gene's germline CDR1 is SGHNT and CDR2 YYREEE (reference sequence). The CDR3 is made up of 15 amino acids. Between the trimmed V and J ends, which lost 2 bases and 0 bases, there was a span of 6 bases. The CDR3 DNA follows: TGTGCCAGCAGCTTTCCAGTCTCTGGGGCCAACGTCCTGACTTTC. This codes for CASSFPVSGANVLTF.

The chain combines TRBV7-8 with TRBJ2-7; 9 positions match TRBD1. V was pared by 2 bases and J by 6 bases, with 2 bases of the junction left unmatched. The CDR3 contains 13 residues. Germline values: CDR1 SGHVS, CDR2 FQNEAQ. CDR3 protein: CASSLNRGLEQYF. CDR3 bases: TGTGCCAGCAGCTTAAACAGGGGGCTCGAGCAGTACTTC.

The rearrangement uses TRBV18 and TRBJ1-5, with TRBD1 matching over 7 bases. The ends lost 5 bases at V and 4 bases at J; junction bases unmatched: 2. CDR1 and CDR2 (germline): KGHSH, LQKENI. This CDR3 has 13 amino acids. The CDR3 protein is CASSAQGNQPQHF. CDR3 coding DNA: TGTGCCAGCTCAGCACAGGGGAATCAGCCCCAGCATTTT.

The gene calls are TRBV20-1 and TRBJ1-5; 7 positions match TRBD1. CDR3 length equals 14 residues. Germline CDR1 and CDR2: DFQATT and SNEGSKA (reference sequence). The V and J ends lost 3 bases and 4 bases, in that order; junction bases with no gene match: 6. The CDR3 DNA sequence: TGCAGTGCTAGTTGGACAGGCGTAAATCAGCCCCAGCATTTT. It specifies CSASWTGVNQPQHF.

The V call is TRBV27, the J call TRBJ2-7; D is possibly TRBD1 (6 bases). Germline CDR1 MNHEY, CDR2 SMNVEV (reference sequence). Deletions cut 5 bases from V and 1 base from J, with 9 bases between. The CDR3 consists of 13 residues. Here the CDR3 DNA reads TGTGCCAGCAGTCGGCAGGGGTCCTACGAGCAGTACTTC. As protein: CASSRQGSYEQYF.

This chain joins TRBV24-1 and TRBJ1-5; D possibly corresponds to TRBD1 (6 bases). The germline CDR1 and CDR2 sequences are KGHDR and SFDVKD. Trimming took off 4 bases at V and 6 bases at J, with 9 bases between the two ends. The CDR3 runs 13 residues. The CDR3 DNA is TGTGCCACCAGTGACACAGGGTCTCAGCCCCAGCATTTT. Its translation: CATSDTGSQPQHF.

V gene TRBV6-4 combines with J gene TRBJ1-1; no clear D gene. This CDR3 spans 15 amino acids. Germline V lookup: CDR1 MRHNA, CDR2 SNTAGT. Deletions cut 3 bases from V and 4 bases from J, with 15 bases between. This CDR3 reads CASSESNQAGTEAFF. CDR3 DNA: TGTGCCAGCAGTGAGTCTAATCAAGCGGGCACTGAAGCTTTCTTT.

This chain connects TRBV7-9 to TRBJ2-3; D gene uncertain. The V gene lost 10 bases and the J gene lost 1 base, with 15 bases spanning the gap. The CDR3 totals 14 residues. CDR1 and CDR2 from the germline V gene are SEHNR and FQNEAQ (reference sequence). The CDR3 sequence is CAIRLGSGTDTQYF. CDR3 in DNA: TGTGCCATCCGACTCGGATCGGGCACAGATACGCAGTATTTT.

This chain connects TRBV19 to TRBJ2-1, with TRBD1 identical over 9 bases. From germline, CDR1 is LNHDA and CDR2 SQIVND (reference sequence). CDR3 length: 15 amino acids. V dropped 6 bases and J dropped 6; count of bases not matched to a gene: 9. DNA for the CDR3: TGTGCCAGTAGGGCGGGACAGGGTTTAGGCAATGAGCAGTTCTTC. Its protein is CASRAGQGLGNEQFF.

The CDR3 DNA follows: TGCGCCAGCAGCCTTGACAGACTGAACACTGAAGCTTTCTTT. Protein: CASSLDRLNTEAFF. This chain joins TRBV4-1 and TRBJ1-1; D might be TRBD1 (5 bases). V lost 4 bases and J 0 bases, leaving 9 bases between the germline ends. The germline CDR1 and CDR2 sequences are MGHRA and YSYEKL. This CDR3 has 14 residues.

The chain uses TRBV6-5 and TRBJ1-3, with 10 bases fitting TRBD1. V lost 7 bases to trimming and J lost 7 bases; unmatched junction nucleotides: 4. CDR3 length equals 13 residues. In germline, CDR1 is MNHEY, CDR2 SVGAGI. The CDR3 region has the DNA TGTGCCAGCACAAGGGGACAGGGGAACACCATATATTTT. It specifies CASTRGQGNTIYF.

Here the CDR3 DNA reads TGTGCCAGCAGCCAAGGGACTTCGAGACCCCTCCACTTT. It specifies CASSQGTSRPLHF. The V gene is TRBV3-1 (or the pseudogene TRBV3-2), the J gene TRBJ1-6; D is undetermined. The V gene lost 1 base and the J gene lost 12 bases, with 10 bases spanning the gap. This CDR3 contains 13 residues. Germline V gene sequence: CDR1 LGHDT, CDR2 YNNKEL (reference sequence).

The chain links TRBV6-5 to TRBJ1-5; D perhaps matches TRBD1 (6 bases). With 5 bases removed from V and 0 bases from J, the gap between germline ends came to 11 bases. CDR3 length: 15 residues. CDR1 and CDR2 from the germline V gene are MNHEY and SVGAGI. CDR3 amino acids: CASSTKQGSNQPQHF. CDR3 coding DNA: TGTGCCAGCAGTACCAAACAGGGTAGCAATCAGCCCCAGCATTTT.

The CDR3 coding sequence is TGTGCAAGTCGCTTAGGGGACAGGGTTTGGGACACTGAAGCTTTCTTT. It translates to CASRLGDRVWDTEAFF. The V and J genes are TRBV12-2 and TRBJ1-1; the table's D call of TRBD1 was not tested on the DNA. TRBV12-2 is a recognized pseudogene. CDR3 length: 16 amino acids.

In DNA form, the CDR3 reads TGTGCCACCGCCCCTAGGGGCTCTGGGGCCAACGTCCTGACTTTC. Amino acid sequence: CATAPRGSGANVLTF. The rearrangement joins TRBV7-6 to TRBJ2-6, with a possible D match to TRBD1 (5 bases). Germline V gene data show CDR1 as SGHVS and CDR2 as FNYEAQ. Trimming pared 10 bases from V and 0 bases from J, leaving 13 bases between. CDR3 size: 15 residues.

This clone was counted only a few times. The chain combines TRBV12-3 or TRBV12-4 with TRBJ1-1; 9 nucleotides align to TRBD1. The CDR3 sequence is 13 residues long. J gave up 11 bases and V 6 bases, and 10 bases lay outside the gene matches. The CDR3 here is CASSGRDRDKAFF. The CDR3 region has the DNA TGTGCCAGCAGCGGACGGGACAGGGACAAGGCTTTCTTT.

The chain is built from TRBV6-5 and TRBJ2-2; no reliable D call. V shed 8 bases and J shed 3 bases, with 13 bases lying between them. The CDR3 has 14 amino acids. The germline gives CDR1 MNHEY, CDR2 SVGAGI. CDR3 nucleotides: TGTGCCAGCTCAGGCTTTTGGGACACCGGGGAGCTGTTTTTT. Translation: CASSGFWDTGELFF.

This clone was seen a handful of times. The V call is TRBV4-1, the J call TRBJ1-4; 9 bases map to TRBD1. The CDR3 consists of 14 residues. With 4 bases clipped from V and 8 bases from J, the junction kept 5 bases outside the gene matches. CDR1 and CDR2 (germline): MGHRA, YSYEKL. CDR3 sequence: CASSPTGGREKLFF. CDR3 in DNA: TGCGCCAGCAGCCCGACAGGGGGACGAGAAAAACTGTTTTTT.

V and J are TRBV3-1 (or the pseudogene TRBV3-2) and TRBJ2-5, with 8 positions matching TRBD1. The CDR3 totals 13 residues. V trimming: 5 bases; J trimming: 8 bases; junction bases outside the gene matches: 7. Germline V gives CDR1 LGHDT, CDR2 YNNKEL (reference sequence). CDR3 sequence reads: CASSFGQGVTQYF. For the CDR3, the DNA is TGTGCCAGCAGCTTTGGACAGGGTGTTACCCAGTACTTC.

The chain is built from TRBV24-1 and TRBJ1-1; 7 nucleotides match TRBD1. CDR3 size: 19 residues. V shed 3 bases and J 3 bases; nucleotides not matched to a gene: 18. Germline CDR1 reads KGHDR; CDR2 reads SFDVKD. CDR3 DNA: TGTGCCACCAGTGATCCCTCTGTTGACCGGGACAGCAAATACACTGAAGCTTTCTTT. This codes for CATSDPSVDRDSKYTEAFF.

The chain joins TRBV7-6 to TRBJ2-5, with D perhaps matching TRBD1 (5 bases). CDR1 is SGHVS and CDR2 is FNYEAQ in the germline V gene. The CDR3 runs 15 residues. The V gene lost 5 bases and the J gene lost 5 bases, with 18 bases spanning the gap. The CDR3 DNA sequence: TGTGCCAGCAGCAACCGAGACAGAAGGGTGGAGACCCAGTACTTC. Encoded protein: CASSNRDRRVETQYF. Supplemented by reference TRBV7-6 and TRBJ2-5, the full variable domain reads GAGVSQSPRYKVTKRGQDVALRCDPISGHVSLYWYRQALGQGPEFLTYFNYEAQQDKSGLPNDRFSAERPEGSISTLTIQRTEQRDSAMYRCASSNRDRRVETQYFGPGTRLLVL.

The V call is TRBV9, the J call TRBJ2-1; 12 nucleotides line up with TRBD2. Germline values: CDR1 SGDLS, CDR2 YYNGEE. The CDR3 is made up of 15 amino acids. J was trimmed by 9 bases and V by 0 bases; bases with no gene match: 4. As DNA, the CDR3 is TGTGCCAGCAGCGTAGGAACTAGCGGGGGGAGTGAGCAGTTCTTC. The encoded protein is CASSVGTSGGSEQFF.

CDR3 sequence (DNA): TGCGCCAGCAGCTTACCCGGACAGAGCACAGATACGCAGTATTTT. This gives the protein CASSLPGQSTDTQYF. This sequence joins TRBV5-1 and TRBJ2-3, with D maybe TRBD1 (6 bases). Between the trimmed V and J ends, which lost 2 bases and 0 bases, there was a span of 10 bases. Germline V gene sequence: CDR1 SGHRS, CDR2 YFSETQ. The CDR3 has 15 amino acids. Drawing the rest from reference TRBV5-1 and TRBJ2-3, the complete variable domain is KAGVTQTPRYLIKTRGQQVTLSCSPISGHRSVSWYQQTPGQGLQFLFEYFSETQRNKGNFPGRFSGRQFSNSRSEMNVSTLELGDSALYLCASSLPGQSTDTQYFGPGTRLTVL.

The rearrangement links TRBV5-1 to TRBJ2-5; 8 nucleotides line up with TRBD2. This CDR3 spans 14 amino acids. Germline CDR1 SGHRS, CDR2 YFSETQ. Losses at the gene ends were 4 bases for V and 5 bases for J; bases not matched to a gene: 7. The CDR3 DNA reads as TGCGCCAGCAGCACGGGGGGGGCTGGGGAGACCCAGTACTTC. Translated, it gives CASSTGGAGETQYF.

The sample holds a few counts of this clone. The V gene is TRBV2, the J gene TRBJ1-4; D is ambiguous. V was trimmed by 3 bases and J by 8 bases, leaving 16 bases between them. The germline V gene has CDR1 SNHLY and CDR2 FYNNEI. This CDR3 has 15 amino acids. CDR3 in DNA: TGTGCCAGCAGTGACTGGGGAGCAGTTCGCGAAAAACTGTTTTTT. Encoded protein: CASSDWGAVREKLFF.